These T cell receptor beta chains were read from a single sample in a study of beta chain features in type 1 diabetes. Here immunoSEQ multiplex PCR was the method, and the copy in TCRdb shows in-frame clones only, minus some. The sample carries approximately 110,000 clones, under 40% recorded once. Input material: stem cell memory CD4+ T cells from blood. The receptors come from a woman between 18 and 29 years old in good health. Each CDR3 is given with its conserved first and last residue. The D gene is left open where the match is weak. Clone sizes are given selectively: once, few, many, or a class where the clone is expanded.

once	TRBD1	TRBV15	TRBJ2-1	CATSNRGLYDEQFF	TGTGCCACCAGCAACAGGGGGCTTTATGATGAGCAGTTCTTC
few	TRBD2	TRBV29-1	TRBJ2-3	CSVLAGVGDTQYF	TGCAGCGTTCTAGCGGGGGTGGGAGATACGCAGTATTTT
-	TRBD1	TRBV5-4	TRBJ2-7	CASSKTGGLSYEQYF	TGTGCCAGCAGCAAGACAGGGGGACTCTCCTACGAGCAGTACTTC
few	TRBD2	TRBV7-2	TRBJ2-1	CASSLGLGLAGGNEQFF	TGTGCCAGCAGCTTAGGGCTGGGACTAGCGGGAGGGAATGAGCAGTTCTTC
few	-	TRBV30	TRBJ2-3	CAWSERPYTDTQYF	TGTGCCTGGAGTGAGCGGCCCTACACAGATACGCAGTATTTT
-	-	TRBV28	TRBJ1-1	CATLGGGIRAFF	TGTGCCACCCTAGGCGGGGGAATTCGAGCTTTCTTT
few	TRBD1	TRBV14	TRBJ1-1	CASSEETGYIRLTEAFF	TGTGCCAGCAGCGAAGAGACAGGGTACATACGTCTGACTGAAGCTTTCTTT
-	-	TRBV7-2	TRBJ2-1	CASSAPPRGLTYNEQFF	TGTGCCAGCAGCGCACCCCCCCGCGGGTTAACCTACAATGAGCAGTTCTTC
-	-	TRBV6-5	TRBJ2-3	CASRRTGPWDTQYF	TGTGCCAGCAGGCGTACAGGCCCCTGGGATACGCAGTATTTT
many	TRBD1	TRBV4-1	TRBJ2-1	CASRWTGDNEQFF	TGCGCCAGCAGGTGGACAGGGGACAATGAGCAGTTCTTC
few	-	TRBV28	TRBJ1-2	CASSFQSGHYGYTF	TGTGCCAGCAGCTTTCAATCAGGGCACTATGGCTACACCTTC
-	-	TRBV29-1	TRBJ1-1	CSVEDFQGLNTEAFF	TGCAGCGTTGAAGATTTTCAGGGTTTGAACACTGAAGCTTTCTTT
few	-	TRBV6-6	TRBJ1-1	CASKQPNTEAFF	TGTGCCAGCAAACAACCGAACACTGAAGCTTTCTTT
-	-	TRBV29-1	TRBJ1-4	CSATDPWNEKLFF	TGCAGCGCTACAGACCCTTGGAATGAAAAACTGTTTTTT
few	-	TRBV6-5	TRBJ2-3	CASSYSPGTDTQYF	TGTGCCAGCAGTTACTCGCCGGGCACAGATACGCAGTATTTT
-	TRBD1	TRBV7-2	TRBJ1-2	CASTGQGFGYGYTF	TGTGCCAGCACCGGACAGGGGTTCGGCTATGGCTACACCTTC
few	-	TRBV29-1	TRBJ2-4	CSVEDRGWAAGIQYF	TGCAGCGTTGAAGATCGGGGGTGGGCGGCTGGCATTCAGTACTTC
-	-	TRBV15	TRBJ2-3	CATSSRVFTDTQYF	TGTGCCACCAGCTCGAGGGTCTTCACAGATACGCAGTATTTT
-	TRBD2	TRBV11-3	TRBJ2-3	CASSLSGNGADTQYF	TGTGCCAGCAGCTTAAGCGGGAATGGGGCAGATACGCAGTATTTT
-	-	TRBV7-9	TRBJ2-7	CASSPWGDSSYEQYF	TGTGCCAGCAGCCCGTGGGGCGACAGTTCCTACGAGCAGTACTTC
-	TRBD1	TRBV13	TRBJ2-1	CASSLDRGLAGYNEQFF	TGTGCCAGCAGCCTTGACAGGGGGCTGGCGGGTTACAATGAGCAGTTCTTC
-	-	TRBV27	TRBJ2-3	CASSWHSLRLTDTQYF	TGTGCCAGCAGTTGGCATTCGTTGCGGCTCACAGATACGCAGTATTTT
-	TRBD1	TRBV5-1	TRBJ1-4	CASTPQGYGEKLFF	TGCGCCAGCACGCCACAGGGGTATGGTGAAAAACTGTTTTTT
few	TRBD2	TRBV7-2	TRBJ2-3	CASSSWTSGTDTQYF	TGTGCCAGCAGCTCCTGGACTAGCGGCACAGATACGCAGTATTTT
-	TRBD2	TRBV28	TRBJ2-7	CASSETSGRLYEQYF	TGTGCCAGCAGTGAGACTAGCGGGAGGTTGTACGAGCAGTACTTC
-	TRBD1	TRBV27	TRBJ2-5	CASSSWTGGEETQYF	TGTGCCAGCAGTTCATGGACAGGGGGTGAGGAGACCCAGTACTTC
few	TRBD1	TRBV25-1	TRBJ1-1	CASSERGRDSALSTEAFF	TGTGCCAGCAGTGAAAGGGGCCGGGACAGTGCCTTGAGCACTGAAGCTTTCTTT
-	TRBD2	TRBV28	TRBJ2-3	CASSSDRGRATDTQYF	TGTGCCAGCAGTTCCGATCGCGGGAGGGCCACAGATACGCAGTATTTT
few	-	TRBV28	TRBJ2-7	CASSLWAERYYEQYF	TGTGCCAGCAGTTTATGGGCAGAACGATACTACGAGCAGTACTTC
-	TRBD2	TRBV29-1	TRBJ2-1	CSTSGGAHSLGSYNEQFF	TGCAGCACTTCCGGGGGGGCCCACTCCTTGGGATCCTACAATGAGCAGTTCTTC
-	-	TRBV28	TRBJ1-5	CASSQSGERRPQHF	TGTGCCAGCAGTCAATCGGGGGAAAGGCGGCCCCAGCATTTT
-	TRBD2	TRBV10-1	TRBJ2-1	CASSLTSGSWNEQFF	TGCGCCAGCAGTCTCACTAGCGGGAGTTGGAATGAGCAGTTCTTC
-	-	TRBV28	TRBJ2-4	CASSLDLWGLKNIQYF	TGTGCCAGCAGTTTAGATCTTTGGGGACTCAAAAACATTCAGTACTTC
few	TRBD2	TRBV2	TRBJ2-1	CASKGTRQYNEQFF	TGTGCCAGCAAGGGGACTAGACAATACAATGAGCAGTTCTTC
once	TRBD2	TRBV6-5	TRBJ2-1	CASSTIATSGIEQFF	TGTGCCAGCAGTACTATCGCCACTAGCGGGATAGAGCAGTTCTTC
few	-	TRBV7-6	TRBJ2-1	CASSLAQGSYNEQFF	TGTGCCAGCAGCTTAGCACAGGGCTCCTACAATGAGCAGTTCTTC